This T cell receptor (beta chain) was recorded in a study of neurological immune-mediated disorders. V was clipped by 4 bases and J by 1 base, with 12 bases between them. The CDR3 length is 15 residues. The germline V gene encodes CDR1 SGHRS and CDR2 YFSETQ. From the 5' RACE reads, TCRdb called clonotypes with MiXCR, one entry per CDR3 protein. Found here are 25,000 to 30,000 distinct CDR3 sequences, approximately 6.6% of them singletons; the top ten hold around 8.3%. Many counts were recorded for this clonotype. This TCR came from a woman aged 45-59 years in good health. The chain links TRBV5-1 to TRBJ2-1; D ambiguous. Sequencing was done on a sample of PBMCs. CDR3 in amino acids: CASSLDGVSYNEQFF. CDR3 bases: TGCGCCAGCAGCCTTGATGGAGTGTCCTACAATGAGCAGTTCTTC.